This T cell receptor (beta chain) originates from a study of vaccination and CD4 T cells after COVID-19. The Oncomine TCR Beta short-read assay was applied to DNA of cultured CD4+ T cells. TCRdb called the PCR reads again in MiXCR, with one record for every CDR3 protein. Of some 10,000 distinct CDR3 sequences detected, less than 75% appear once; the ten largest clones hold roughly 25%. With regard to this clonotype: Its antigen remains unknown.

The treatment: roughly 10-day PBMC culture with coronavirus spike peptide pools or control peptides (ViraFEST assay). There are 17 residues in the CDR3. The V gene end was trimmed by 5 bases and the J gene end by 5 bases; junction bases not matched to a gene: 8. The germline V gene has CDR1 SGHTA and CDR2 FQGTGA. Sequencing input: CD4+ T cells from blood, cultured in vitro. This chain joins TRBV7-3 and TRBJ2-3; 15 bases match TRBD2. The sequence derives from a human donor who had recovered from COVID-19. CDR3 sequence reads: CASSPTGLAGGRDTQYF. The CDR3 nucleotides are TGTGCCAGCAGCCCCACGGGACTAGCGGGAGGAAGAGATACGCAGTATTTT.